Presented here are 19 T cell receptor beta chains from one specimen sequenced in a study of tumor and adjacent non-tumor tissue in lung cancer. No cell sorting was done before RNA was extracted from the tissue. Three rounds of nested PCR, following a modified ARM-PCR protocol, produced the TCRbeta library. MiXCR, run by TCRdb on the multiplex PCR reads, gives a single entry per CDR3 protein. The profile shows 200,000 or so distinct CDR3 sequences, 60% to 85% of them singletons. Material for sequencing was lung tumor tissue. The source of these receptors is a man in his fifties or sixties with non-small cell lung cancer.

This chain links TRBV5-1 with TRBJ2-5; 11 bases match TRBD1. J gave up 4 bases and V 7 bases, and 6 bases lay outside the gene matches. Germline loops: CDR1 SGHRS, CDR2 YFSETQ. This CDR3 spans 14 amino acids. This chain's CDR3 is CASGSGTGGETQYF. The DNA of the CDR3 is TGCGCCAGCGGCTCCGGGACAGGGGGAGAGACCCAGTACTTC.

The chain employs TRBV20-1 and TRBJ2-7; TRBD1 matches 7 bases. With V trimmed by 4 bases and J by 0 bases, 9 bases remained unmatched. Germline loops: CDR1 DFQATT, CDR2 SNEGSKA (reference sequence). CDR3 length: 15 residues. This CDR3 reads CSATPGTAFSYEQYF. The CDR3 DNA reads TGCAGTGCTACCCCCGGGACAGCGTTCTCCTACGAGCAGTACTTC.

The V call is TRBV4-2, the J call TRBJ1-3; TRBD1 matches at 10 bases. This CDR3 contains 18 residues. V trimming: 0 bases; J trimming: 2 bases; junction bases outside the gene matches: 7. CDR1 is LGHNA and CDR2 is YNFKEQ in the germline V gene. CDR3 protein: CASSQDQGQGTAGNTIYF. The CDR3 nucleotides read TGTGCCAGCAGCCAAGATCAGGGACAGGGGACGGCTGGAAACACCATATATTTT.

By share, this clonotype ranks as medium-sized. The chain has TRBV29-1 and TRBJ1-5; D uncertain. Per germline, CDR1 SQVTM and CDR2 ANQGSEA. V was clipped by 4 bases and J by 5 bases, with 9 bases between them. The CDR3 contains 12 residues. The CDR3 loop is CSVGARDQPQHF. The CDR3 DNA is TGCAGCGTTGGGGCCAGAGATCAGCCCCAGCATTTT.

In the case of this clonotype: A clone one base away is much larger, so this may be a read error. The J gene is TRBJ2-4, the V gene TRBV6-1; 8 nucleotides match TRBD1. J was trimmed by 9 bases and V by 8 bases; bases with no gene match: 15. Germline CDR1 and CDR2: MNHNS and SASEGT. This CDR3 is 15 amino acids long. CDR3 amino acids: CASGALQGARGIQYF. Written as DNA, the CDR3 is TGTGCCAGCGGTGCCTTGCAGGGGGCGCGGGGCATTCAGTACTTC.

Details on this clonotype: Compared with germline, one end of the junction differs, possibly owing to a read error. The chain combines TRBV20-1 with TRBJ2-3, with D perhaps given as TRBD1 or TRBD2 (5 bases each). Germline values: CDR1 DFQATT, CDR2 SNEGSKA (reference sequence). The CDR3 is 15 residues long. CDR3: CSVGLRDLSTDTQYF. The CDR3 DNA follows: TGCAGTGTTGGCCTTCGGGACCTTAGCACAGATACGCAATATTTT.

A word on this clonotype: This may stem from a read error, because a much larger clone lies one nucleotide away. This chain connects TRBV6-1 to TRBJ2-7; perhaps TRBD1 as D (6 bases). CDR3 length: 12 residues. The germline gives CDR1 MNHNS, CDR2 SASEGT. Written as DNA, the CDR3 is TGTGCCAGCAGACGTACTCAGGGGAGTTTCTTCTTC. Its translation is CASRRTQGSFFF.

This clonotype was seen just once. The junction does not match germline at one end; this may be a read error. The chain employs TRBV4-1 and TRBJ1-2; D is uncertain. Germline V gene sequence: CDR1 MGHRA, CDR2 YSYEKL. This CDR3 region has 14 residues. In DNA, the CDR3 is TGCACCAGCCAACGTACGGTGAGTAACTATGGCTATACCTTC. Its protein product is CTSQRTVSNYGYTF.

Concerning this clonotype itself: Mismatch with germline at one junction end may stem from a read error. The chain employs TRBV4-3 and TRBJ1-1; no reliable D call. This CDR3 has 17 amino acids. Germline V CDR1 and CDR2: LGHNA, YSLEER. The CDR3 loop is CTSSQDVPGSSGTEAFF. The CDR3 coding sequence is TGCACTAGCAGCCAAGACGTTCCGGGCAGTTCGGGCACTGAAGCCTTCTTT.

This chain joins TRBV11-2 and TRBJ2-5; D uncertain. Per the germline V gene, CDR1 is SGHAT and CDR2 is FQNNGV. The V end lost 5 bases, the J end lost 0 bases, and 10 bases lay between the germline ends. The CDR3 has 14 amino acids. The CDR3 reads CASSPVSDQETQYF. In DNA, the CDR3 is TGTGCCAGCAGCCCTGTGTCGGACCAAGAGACCCAGTACTTC.

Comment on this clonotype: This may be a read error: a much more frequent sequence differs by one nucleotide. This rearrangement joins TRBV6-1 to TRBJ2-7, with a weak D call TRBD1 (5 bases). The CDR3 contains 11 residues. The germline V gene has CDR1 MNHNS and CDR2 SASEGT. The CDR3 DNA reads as TGTGCCAGCAGTGTGGACAACGAGCAGTGCTTC. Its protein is CASSVDNEQCF.

CDR3 sequence reads: CATTGRGGIGTQYF. The CDR3 region has the DNA TGTGCCACCACCGGGCGGGGGGGCATAGGTACGCAGTATTTT. The chain has TRBV6-1 and TRBJ2-3, with 9 bases aligning to TRBD2. J gave up 8 bases and V 10 bases, and 13 bases lay outside the gene matches. Germline assignment: CDR1 MNHNS and CDR2 SASEGT. The CDR3 contains 14 residues.

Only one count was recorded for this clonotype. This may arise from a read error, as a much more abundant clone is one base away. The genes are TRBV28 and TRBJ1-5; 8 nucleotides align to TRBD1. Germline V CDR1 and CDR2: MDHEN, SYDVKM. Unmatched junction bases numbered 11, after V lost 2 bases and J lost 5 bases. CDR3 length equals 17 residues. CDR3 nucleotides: TGTGCCAGCAGTTTAGACCGGACAGGGAATTGGGATCAGCCCCAGCATTTT. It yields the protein CASSLDRTGNWDQPQHF.

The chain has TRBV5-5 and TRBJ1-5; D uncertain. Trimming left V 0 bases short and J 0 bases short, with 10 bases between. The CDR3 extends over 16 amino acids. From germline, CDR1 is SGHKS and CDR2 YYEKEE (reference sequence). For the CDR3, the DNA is TGTGCCAGCAGCTTGGAGGCGGACTATAGCAATCAGCCCCAGCATTTT. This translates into CASSLEADYSNQPQHF.

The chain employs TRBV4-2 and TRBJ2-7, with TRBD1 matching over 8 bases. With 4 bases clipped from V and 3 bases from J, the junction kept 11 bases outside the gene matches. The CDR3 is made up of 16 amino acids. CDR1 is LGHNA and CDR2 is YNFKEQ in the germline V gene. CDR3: CASSRVGRTGNYEQYF. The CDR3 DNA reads TGTGCCAGCAGCCGAGTTGGGAGGACAGGGAACTACGAGCAGTACTTC.

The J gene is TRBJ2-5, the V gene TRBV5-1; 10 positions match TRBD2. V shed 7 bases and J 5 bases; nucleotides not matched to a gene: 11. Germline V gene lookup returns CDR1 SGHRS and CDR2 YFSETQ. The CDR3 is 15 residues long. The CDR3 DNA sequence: TGCGCCAGCGATGAAGGGACTAGCGACGACGAGACCCAGTACTTC. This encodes CASDEGTSDDETQYF.

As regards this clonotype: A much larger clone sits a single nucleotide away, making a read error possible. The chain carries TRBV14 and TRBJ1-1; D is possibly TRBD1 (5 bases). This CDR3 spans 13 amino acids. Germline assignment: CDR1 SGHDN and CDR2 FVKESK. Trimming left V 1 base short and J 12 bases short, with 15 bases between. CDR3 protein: CASSQAGVARSFF. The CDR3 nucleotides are TGTGCCAGCAGCCAAGCGGGGGTGGCAAGATCTTTCTTT.

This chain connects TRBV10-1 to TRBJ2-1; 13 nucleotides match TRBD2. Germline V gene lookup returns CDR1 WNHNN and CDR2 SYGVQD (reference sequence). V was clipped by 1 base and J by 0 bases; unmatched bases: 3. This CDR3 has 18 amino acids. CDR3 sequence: CASSEWGLAGSSYNEQFF. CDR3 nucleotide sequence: TGCGCCAGCAGTGAGTGGGGACTAGCGGGGAGCTCCTACAATGAGCAGTTCTTC.

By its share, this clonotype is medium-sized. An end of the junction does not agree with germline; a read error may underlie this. This CDR3 reads CASSQDRDYEQYF. In DNA, the CDR3 is TGCGCCAGCAGCCAAGACAGGGACTACGAGCAGTACTTC. The rearrangement joins TRBV4-2 to TRBJ2-7, with 7 bases that match TRBD1. The CDR3 is 13 residues long. The germline V gene has CDR1 LGHNA and CDR2 YNFKEQ.